This T cell receptor (beta chain) is drawn from a study of siplizumab effects on memory and regulatory T cells. For the study at large: Paired setups tested mixed lymphocyte reactions with 0.9 to 1 ug/mL siplizumab or no drug. Notes on the study in general: Memory cells seemed less diverse than naive T cells, which also seemed major contributors to the alloresponse. There was no confirmation of the suppressive function of proliferating Tregs from siplizumab cultures. Mappable alloreactive CD4+ clones averaged approximately 70% Treg-derived with siplizumab versus 26.9% in controls.

Generated by immunoSEQ multiplex PCR, the TCRdb table keeps only in-frame clones and is missing some. In the table there are some 5,000 clones, about 50% of which are singletons. The mixed lymphocyte reaction cells were held in coculture (37°C) for 5 to 6 days. As to this clone: Its specificity is not known.

Input material: CFSE-low (dividing) CD8+ T cells sorted from an allogeneic mixed lymphocyte reaction. The origin of this receptor is a human donor in good health; the cells came from an allogeneic mixed lymphocyte reaction. Some clones in this sample may be carry-over from other donors' samples.

CDR3 sequence: CASSYTYYEQYF. The CDR3 nucleotides are TGTGCCAGCAGTTACACTTACTACGAGCAGTACTTC. The J gene is TRBJ2-7, the V gene TRBV6-6; unclear D gene. Germline-derived CDR1 and CDR2 are MNHNY and SVGAGI (reference sequence). The V end lost 2 bases, the J end lost 3 bases, and 5 bases lay between the germline ends. This CDR3 contains 12 residues.